Below, 7 T cell receptor beta chains from the same sample are listed, as sequenced in a study of T cells in localized non-small cell lung cancer. The assay was immunoSEQ multiplex PCR, and TCRdb's table has in-frame clones only and misses some. Of nearly 25,000 clones in the sample, about 90% were seen once. The specimen comprised peripheral blood, sampled before any cancer treatment. All receptors come from a woman between 35 and 70 years old with stage I lung adenocarcinoma.

The chain joins TRBV5-4 to TRBJ2-5; 13 bases map to TRBD2. Germline CDR1 is SGHNT and CDR2 is YYREEE (reference sequence). V lost 4 bases and J lost 5; bases outside the gene matches: 11. This CDR3 is 17 amino acids long. The CDR3 spells CASSATSGRALGETQYF. CDR3 in DNA: TGTGCCAGCAGCGCCACTAGCGGGAGGGCCCTCGGGGAGACCCAGTACTTC. Full variable domain (remainder filled in from reference TRBV5-4 and TRBJ2-5): ETGVTQSPTHLIKTRGQQVTLRCSSQSGHNTVSWYQQALGQGPQFIFQYYREEENGRGNFPPRFSGLQFPNYSSELNVNALELDDSALYLCASSATSGRALGETQYFGPGTRLLVL.

The chain links TRBV5-4 to TRBJ2-6, with a weak D call TRBD1 (6 bases). The V end was cut by 6 bases, the J end by 7 bases, with 23 bases between. Germline values: CDR1 SGHNT, CDR2 YYREEE (reference sequence). The CDR3 has 17 amino acids. CDR3 coding DNA: TGTGCCAGCACCTCGCGTGGCGGCCAACAGGGAGCCAACGTCCTGACTTTC. Its protein is CASTSRGGQQGANVLTF.

The chain employs TRBV10-3 and TRBJ1-3; no definite D call. CDR1 is ENHRY and CDR2 is SYGVKD in the germline V gene. The CDR3 consists of 11 residues. V lost 4 bases to trimming and J lost 5 bases, with 3 bases between them. DNA for the CDR3: TGTGCCATCAGTGGCAGAAACACCATATATTTT. It encodes CAISGRNTIYF.

This chain joins TRBV27 and TRBJ1-5; 7 positions match TRBD1. Trimming at V came to 3 bases and at J to 4 bases, leaving 6 bases not matched to a gene. Germline V gene data show CDR1 as MNHEY and CDR2 as SMNVEV (reference sequence). The length of the CDR3 is 15 residues. CDR3 coding DNA: TGTGCCAGCAGTTTTGACAGGGCTTCGAATCAGCCCCAGCATTTT. This codes for CASSFDRASNQPQHF.

V gene TRBV18 combines with J gene TRBJ2-1, with 7 bases aligning to TRBD1. With 10 bases clipped from V and 8 bases from J, the junction kept 11 bases outside the gene matches. Germline V gene sequence: CDR1 KGHSH, CDR2 LQKENI. This CDR3 is 13 amino acids long. This CDR3 reads CATNRGGLDEQFF. CDR3 sequence (DNA): TGTGCCACCAATAGAGGGGGCTTGGATGAGCAGTTCTTC.

This chain joins TRBV25-1 and TRBJ2-2; 7 bases fit TRBD1. Germline V gene sequence: CDR1 MGHDK, CDR2 SYGVNS. The J segment lost 2 bases and the V segment lost 4 bases, leaving 4 bases of the junction unmatched. The CDR3 has 15 residues. The CDR3 loop is CASSGRQGNTGELFF. In nucleotides, the CDR3 is TGTGCCAGCAGTGGAAGACAGGGCAACACCGGGGAGCTGTTTTTT.

The J gene is TRBJ2-1, the V gene TRBV9; TRBD2 matches 8 bases. With 0 bases clipped from V and 4 bases from J, the junction kept 6 bases outside the gene matches. The CDR3 runs to 16 residues. Germline V lookup: CDR1 SGDLS, CDR2 YYNGEE. CDR3 in DNA: TGTGCCAGCAGCGTAGATGCGGGAGGCTCTTACAATGAGCAGTTCTTC. It translates to CASSVDAGGSYNEQFF.